Shown below are 26 T cell receptor beta chains from a single sample sequenced in a study of graft-versus-host responses after intestinal transplantation. Sequencing was performed with immunoSEQ multiplex PCR; in TCRdb, only in-frame clones are kept and a portion is missing. The sample lists roughly 99,000 clones, less than 95% seen once, with approximately 0.069% in the top ten. These receptors' antigens are unknown. Here the sequenced sample was unstimulated CD8+ T cells sorted from spleen or lymph node cells, taken before transplant. Source of these receptors: a human donor who was the organ donor for an intestinal transplant.

The rearrangement links TRBV29-1 to TRBJ2-7, with TRBD2 matching over 9 bases. With 7 bases clipped from V and 4 bases from J, the junction kept 8 bases outside the gene matches. Looked up from germline, CDR1 is SQVTM and CDR2 is ANQGSEA. This CDR3 has 13 residues. The CDR3 DNA reads TGCAGCGCCCGGATGGGACTAGCTTACGAGCAGTACTTC. It codes for CSARMGLAYEQYF.

This chain joins TRBV5-6 and TRBJ2-3; D is unclear. V was clipped by 1 base and J by 5 bases, with 5 bases between them. The CDR3 length is 12 residues. Germline loops: CDR1 SGHDT, CDR2 YYEEEE. The DNA of the CDR3 is TGTGCCAGCAGCTTGAGCTTAGATACGCAGTATTTT. Protein sequence: CASSLSLDTQYF.

V is TRBV5-6 and J is TRBJ2-1; tentatively, D is TRBD2 (6 bases). This CDR3 region has 17 residues. From germline, CDR1 is SGHDT and CDR2 YYEEEE. V lost 3 bases and J lost 4, with 20 bases in between. As DNA, the CDR3 is TGTGCCAGCAGCTGGGGGACTCCATATCCCCAATACAATGAGCAGTTCTTC. Its translation: CASSWGTPYPQYNEQFF.

CDR3 DNA: TGCGCCAGCAAAGTCGGGGTGAACACTGAAGCTTTCTTT. Residues: CASKVGVNTEAFF. V gene TRBV10-2 combines with J gene TRBJ1-1; D is unclear. The germline V gene has CDR1 WSHSY and CDR2 SAAADI. The CDR3 extends over 13 amino acids. Trimming cost V 7 bases and J 0 bases, with 9 bases left between them.

The CDR3: CAIRINEQFF. For the CDR3, the DNA is TGTGCCATCAGAATAAATGAGCAGTTCTTC. The chain employs TRBV7-9 and TRBJ2-1; no clear D. CDR1 and CDR2 from the germline V gene are SEHNR and FQNEAQ (reference sequence). Trimming removed 10 bases at V and 7 bases at J, with 8 bases between. This CDR3 spans 10 amino acids.

This clone was recorded once. The chain carries TRBV2 and TRBJ1-1, with TRBD1 matching over 9 bases. The CDR3 is 13 residues long. Germline V gene lookup returns CDR1 SNHLY and CDR2 FYNNEI. J lost 5 bases, V lost 6 bases, and 4 bases had no gene match. CDR3 nucleotides: TGTGCCAGCAGAGCCGGGACAGGGACTGAAGCTTTCTTT. This codes for CASRAGTGTEAFF.

The gene calls are TRBV12-5 and TRBJ1-1; 7 bases match TRBD1. Germline lookup yields CDR1 LGHNT and CDR2 FRNRAP. The CDR3 is made up of 13 amino acids. J lost 3 bases, V lost 7 bases, and 5 bases had no gene match. CDR3 DNA: TGTGCTAGTGACGGCCAGGGGGACACTGAAGCTTTCTTT. Translated: CASDGQGDTEAFF.

V gene TRBV7-9 combines with J gene TRBJ2-2; D is unclear. The CDR3 is 15 residues long. Germline CDR1 reads SEHNR; CDR2 reads FQNEAQ (reference sequence). V lost 1 base and J 1 base, leaving 7 bases between the germline ends. The CDR3 spells CASSLGQENTGELFF. CDR3 DNA sequence: TGTGCCAGCAGCTTAGGGCAGGAGAACACCGGGGAGCTGTTTTTT.

The J gene is TRBJ1-2, the V gene TRBV19, with 7 bases matching TRBD1. V was pared by 5 bases and J by 2 bases, with 8 bases of the junction left unmatched. This CDR3 region has 15 residues. Germline V CDR1 and CDR2: LNHDA, SQIVND (reference sequence). The CDR3 is CASSPFRGTNYGYTF. DNA of the CDR3: TGTGCCAGTAGTCCTTTCAGGGGGACAAACTATGGCTACACCTTC.

The V call is TRBV9, the J call TRBJ2-1; 11 nucleotides align to TRBD2. With V trimmed by 6 bases and J by 8 bases, 7 bases remained unmatched. Per germline, CDR1 SGDLS and CDR2 YYNGEE. This CDR3 spans 14 amino acids. CDR3 nucleotide sequence: TGTGCCAGCAATAGCGGGAGGGCCGGTGATGAGCAGTTCTTC. Protein sequence: CASNSGRAGDEQFF.

The chain has TRBV9 and TRBJ2-1; 7 bases map to TRBD2. Germline assignment: CDR1 SGDLS and CDR2 YYNGEE. The CDR3 runs to 12 residues. With V trimmed by 3 bases and J by 6 bases, 0 bases remained unmatched. The CDR3 DNA is TGTGCCAGCAGCGGGACTAGCAATGAGCAGTTCTTC. As protein: CASSGTSNEQFF. The full variable domain, completed using reference TRBV9 and TRBJ2-1, is DSGVTQTPKHLITATGQRVTLRCSPRSGDLSVYWYQQSLDQGLQFLIQYYNGEERAKGNILERFSAQQFPDLHSELNLSSLELGDSALYFCASSGTSNEQFFGPGTRLTVL.

The chain joins TRBV2 to TRBJ2-7; a weak D match, TRBD1 (5 bases). There are 18 residues in the CDR3. Germline V gives CDR1 SNHLY, CDR2 FYNNEI. The V and J ends lost 2 bases and 0 bases respectively, with 20 bases between them. The CDR3, as DNA: TGTGCCAGCAGTGAACATCCGGCAGGGCGCAAAAGCTCCTACGAGCAGTACTTC. Encoded protein: CASSEHPAGRKSSYEQYF.

CDR3 protein: CASSYWQRATGELFF. The CDR3 DNA reads TGTGCCAGCAGTTACTGGCAGCGAGCCACCGGGGAGCTGTTTTTT. The V and J genes are TRBV6-5 and TRBJ2-2; D not resolved. The V end lost 1 base, the J end lost 4 bases, and 10 bases lay between the germline ends. The CDR3 covers 15 residues. Germline lookup yields CDR1 MNHEY and CDR2 SVGAGI.

Points on this clone: One end of the junction varies from germline; a read error may be responsible. The rearrangement joins TRBV4-1 to TRBJ2-1; 9 bases map to TRBD2. Germline V CDR1 and CDR2: MGHRA, YSYEKL. This CDR3 has 15 residues. The CDR3 spells CASTQGTSNYNEQFF. The CDR3 bases are TGCGCCAGCACCCAAGGGACTAGCAACTACAATGAGCAGTTCTTC.

The V call is TRBV5-1, the J call TRBJ2-3, with 11 bases lining up with TRBD2. The germline V gene has CDR1 SGHRS and CDR2 YFSETQ. The CDR3 is 17 residues long. Trimming removed 4 bases from V and 2 bases from J; junction bases left unmatched: 9. In DNA, the CDR3 is TGCGCCAGCAGCCACCGACTAGCGGGAAGGATCACAGATACGCAGTATTTT. This sequence encodes CASSHRLAGRITDTQYF. The variable domain in full, completed from reference TRBV5-1 and TRBJ2-3, reads KAGVTQTPRYLIKTRGQQVTLSCSPISGHRSVSWYQQTPGQGLQFLFEYFSETQRNKGNFPGRFSGRQFSNSRSEMNVSTLELGDSALYLCASSHRLAGRITDTQYFGPGTRLTVL.

The gene calls are TRBV7-9 and TRBJ1-1, with D uncertain. Germline assignment: CDR1 SEHNR and CDR2 FQNEAQ (reference sequence). Trimming took 7 bases from V and 2 from J, leaving 14 bases between them. The CDR3 consists of 14 residues. The CDR3 region is CASTRSGLNTEAFF. In DNA, the CDR3 is TGTGCCAGCACCCGGTCGGGATTAAACACTGAAGCTTTCTTT.

This clone turned up a few times. The gene calls are TRBV4-2 and TRBJ2-7; TRBD2 matches at 9 bases. The CDR3 has 14 residues. Germline V lookup: CDR1 LGHNA, CDR2 YNFKEQ. Trimming cost V 3 bases and J 7 bases; bases outside gene matches: 7. The CDR3 reads CASSHGGGAEEQYF. CDR3 sequence (DNA): TGTGCCAGCAGCCACGGCGGGGGGGCGGAGGAGCAGTACTTC.

The genes are TRBV6-6 and TRBJ2-1; D possibly corresponds to TRBD2 (5 bases). V lost 2 bases and J lost 8, with 13 bases in between. Germline V gene lookup returns CDR1 MNHNY and CDR2 SVGAGI (reference sequence). The CDR3 loop spans 14 amino acids. CDR3: CASSYTGRKDEQFF. The CDR3 region has the DNA TGTGCCAGCAGTTACACGGGAAGAAAGGATGAGCAGTTCTTC.

Written as DNA, the CDR3 is TGTGCCAGCCATCTGTCAGCGGGTTACTCCTACAATGAGCAGTTCTTC. Protein: CASHLSAGYSYNEQFF. V and J are TRBV13 and TRBJ2-1; D is possibly TRBD2 (6 bases). The CDR3 is made up of 16 amino acids. Germline V gene lookup returns CDR1 PRHDT and CDR2 FYEKMQ (reference sequence). V shed 8 bases and J shed 0 bases, with 17 bases lying between them. Variable domain in full (rest from reference TRBV13 and TRBJ2-1): AAGVIQSPRHLIKEKRETATLKCYPIPRHDTVYWYQQGPGQDPQFLISFYEKMQSDKGSIPDRFSAQQFSDYHSELNMSSLELGDSALYFCASHLSAGYSYNEQFFGPGTRLTVL.

The chain joins TRBV18 to TRBJ1-2, with a weak D call TRBD1 (5 bases). Per germline, CDR1 KGHSH and CDR2 LQKENI. V gave up 2 bases and J gave up 4 bases, with 8 bases separating them. The CDR3 runs to 13 residues. The CDR3: CASSPSGFYGYTF. The DNA for the CDR3 is TGTGCCAGCTCACCATCAGGGTTCTATGGCTACACCTTC.

The CDR3 sequence: CASSPRLAGGAGELFF. CDR3 in DNA: TGCGCCAGCAGCCCCCGACTAGCGGGGGGGGCCGGGGAGCTGTTTTTT. The rearrangement joins TRBV5-1 to TRBJ2-2; the match to TRBD2 covers 14 bases. The length of the CDR3 is 16 residues. Germline V gene sequence: CDR1 SGHRS, CDR2 YFSETQ. V lost 4 bases, J lost 6 bases, and 5 bases stayed unmatched.

The chain couples TRBV4-1 to TRBJ1-1; D call uncertain. CDR3 length: 13 residues. Looked up from germline, CDR1 is MGHRA and CDR2 is YSYEKL. V lost 0 bases and J 6 bases, leaving 8 bases between the germline ends. The DNA for the CDR3 is TGCGCCAGCAGCCAAGATCCACATGCTGAAGCTTTCTTT. Translation gives CASSQDPHAEAFF.

This chain joins TRBV28 and TRBJ2-7; 7 bases agree with TRBD1. CDR1 and CDR2 (germline): MDHEN, SYDVKM. Trimming removed 6 bases from V and 1 base from J; junction bases left unmatched: 6. This CDR3 has 14 residues. The CDR3 coding sequence is TGTGCCAGCAGCCTGACAGGGCGATCCTACGAGCAGTACTTC. It specifies CASSLTGRSYEQYF.

The chain combines TRBV5-6 with TRBJ2-5, with D possibly TRBD1 on 6 matching bases. The germline V and J ends were trimmed by 4 bases and 5 bases, with 15 bases remaining between them. The CDR3 sequence is 14 residues long. Germline CDR1 SGHDT, CDR2 YYEEEE. As DNA, the CDR3 is TGTGCCAGCAGCCCCACAGGGTTGGAGGAGACCCAGTACTTC. It encodes CASSPTGLEETQYF.

The chain combines TRBV27 with TRBJ2-4; a weak D match, TRBD1 (5 bases). The CDR3 is 17 residues long. Germline loops: CDR1 MNHEY, CDR2 SMNVEV (reference sequence). V was pared by 8 bases and J by 0 bases, with 20 bases between. The DNA of the CDR3 is TGTGCCAGCCAACTCAGCCAGATAGGGGTAGCCAAAAACATTCAGTACTTC. Protein product: CASQLSQIGVAKNIQYF.

The V and J genes are TRBV6-1 and TRBJ1-5; possibly TRBD1 for D (5 bases). CDR3 length: 16 residues. Germline-derived CDR1 and CDR2 are MNHNS and SASEGT. V lost 2 bases to trimming and J lost 2 bases, with 13 bases between them. This CDR3 reads CASSEFWAGRNQPQHF. DNA for the CDR3: TGTGCCAGCAGTGAATTTTGGGCAGGGCGCAATCAGCCCCAGCATTTT.